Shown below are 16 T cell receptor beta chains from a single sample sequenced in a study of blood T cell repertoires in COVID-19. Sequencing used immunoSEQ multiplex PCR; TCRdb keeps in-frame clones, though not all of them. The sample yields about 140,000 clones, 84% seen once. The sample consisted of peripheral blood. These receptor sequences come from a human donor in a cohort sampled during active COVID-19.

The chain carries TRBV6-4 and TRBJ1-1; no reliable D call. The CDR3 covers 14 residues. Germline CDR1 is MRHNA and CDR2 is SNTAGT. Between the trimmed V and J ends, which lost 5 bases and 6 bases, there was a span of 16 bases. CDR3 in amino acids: CASSPETFSAEAFF. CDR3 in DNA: TGTGCCAGCAGTCCCGAGACATTTTCGGCTGAAGCTTTCTTT.

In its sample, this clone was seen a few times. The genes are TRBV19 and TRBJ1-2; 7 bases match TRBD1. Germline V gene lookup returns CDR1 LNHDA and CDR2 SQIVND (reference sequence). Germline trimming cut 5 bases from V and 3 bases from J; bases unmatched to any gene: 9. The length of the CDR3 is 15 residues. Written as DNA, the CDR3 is TGTGCCAGTAGTGCCCCAGGGACAGCCTACTATGGCTACACCTTC. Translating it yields CASSAPGTAYYGYTF.

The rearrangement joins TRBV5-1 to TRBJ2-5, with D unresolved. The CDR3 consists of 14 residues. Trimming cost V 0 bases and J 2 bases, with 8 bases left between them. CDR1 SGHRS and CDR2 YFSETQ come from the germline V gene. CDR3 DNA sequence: TGCGCCAGCAGCTTGGCCAACCAGCAAGAGACCCAGTACTTC. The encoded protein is CASSLANQQETQYF.

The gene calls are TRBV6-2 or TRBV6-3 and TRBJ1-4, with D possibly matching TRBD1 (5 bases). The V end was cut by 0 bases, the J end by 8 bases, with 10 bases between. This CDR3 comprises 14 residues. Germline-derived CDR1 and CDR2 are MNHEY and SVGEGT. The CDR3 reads CASSYSRREEKLFF. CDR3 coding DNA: TGTGCCAGCAGTTACTCACGCAGGGAAGAAAAACTGTTTTTT.

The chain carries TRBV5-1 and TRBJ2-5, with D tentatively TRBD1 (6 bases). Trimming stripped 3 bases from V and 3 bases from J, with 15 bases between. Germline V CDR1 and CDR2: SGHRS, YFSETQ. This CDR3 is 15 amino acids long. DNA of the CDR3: TGCGCCAGCAGCTCAGTACAGGGTAGCAAAGAGACCCAGTACTTC. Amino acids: CASSSVQGSKETQYF.

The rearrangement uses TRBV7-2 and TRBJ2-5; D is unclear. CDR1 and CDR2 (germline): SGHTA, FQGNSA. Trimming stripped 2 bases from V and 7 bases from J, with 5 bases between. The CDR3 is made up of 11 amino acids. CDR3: CASSLSRTQYF. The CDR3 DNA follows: TGTGCCAGCAGCTTAAGCCGGACCCAGTACTTC.

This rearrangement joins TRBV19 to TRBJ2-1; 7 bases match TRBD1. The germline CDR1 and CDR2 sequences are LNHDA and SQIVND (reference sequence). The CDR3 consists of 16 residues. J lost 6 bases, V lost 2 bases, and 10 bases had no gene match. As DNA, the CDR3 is TGTGCCAGTAGTATACTTTTAGGGGGCAGGGTCAATGAGCAGTTCTTC. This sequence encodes CASSILLGGRVNEQFF.

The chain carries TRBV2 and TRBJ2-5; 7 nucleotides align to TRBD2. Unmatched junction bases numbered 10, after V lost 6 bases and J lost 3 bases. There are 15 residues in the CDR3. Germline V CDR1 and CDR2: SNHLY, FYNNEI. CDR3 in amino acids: CASRPPGLNKETQYF. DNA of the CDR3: TGTGCCAGCAGACCACCGGGACTAAATAAAGAGACCCAGTACTTC.

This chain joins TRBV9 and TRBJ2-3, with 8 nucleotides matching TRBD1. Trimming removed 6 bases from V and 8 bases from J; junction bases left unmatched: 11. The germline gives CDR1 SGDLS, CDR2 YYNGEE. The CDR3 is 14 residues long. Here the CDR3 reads CASNPGQVQSTQYF. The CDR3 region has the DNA TGTGCCAGCAATCCGGGACAGGTTCAAAGTACGCAGTATTTT.

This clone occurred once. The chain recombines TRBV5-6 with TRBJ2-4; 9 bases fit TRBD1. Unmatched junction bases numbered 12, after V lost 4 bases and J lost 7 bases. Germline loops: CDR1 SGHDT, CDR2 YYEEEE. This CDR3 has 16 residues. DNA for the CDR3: TGTGCCAGCAGCCTTAGAGGGACAGGGTACGTCAACATTCAGTACTTC. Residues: CASSLRGTGYVNIQYF.

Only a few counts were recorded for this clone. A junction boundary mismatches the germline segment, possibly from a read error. The CDR3 DNA is TGTGCTAGTGGACTGGAACCGGGACAGGGCGCGATCTTC. Translating it yields CASGLEPGQGAIF. The chain combines TRBV12-5 with TRBJ2-1; 9 bases agree with TRBD1. This CDR3 spans 13 amino acids. The germline V gene encodes CDR1 LGHNT and CDR2 FRNRAP.

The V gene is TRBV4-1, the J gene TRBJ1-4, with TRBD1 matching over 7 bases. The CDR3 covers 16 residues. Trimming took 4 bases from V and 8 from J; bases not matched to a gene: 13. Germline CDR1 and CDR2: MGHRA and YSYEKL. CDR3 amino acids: CASSPFDRVGAEKLFF. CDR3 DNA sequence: TGCGCCAGCAGCCCTTTTGACAGGGTGGGGGCGGAAAAACTGTTTTTT.

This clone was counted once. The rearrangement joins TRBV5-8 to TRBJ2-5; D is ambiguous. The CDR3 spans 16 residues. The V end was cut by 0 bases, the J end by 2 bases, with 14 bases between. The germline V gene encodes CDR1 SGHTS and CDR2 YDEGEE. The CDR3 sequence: CASSLGLQTQQETQYF. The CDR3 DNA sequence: TGTGCCAGCAGCTTGGGACTCCAGACCCAACAAGAGACCCAGTACTTC.

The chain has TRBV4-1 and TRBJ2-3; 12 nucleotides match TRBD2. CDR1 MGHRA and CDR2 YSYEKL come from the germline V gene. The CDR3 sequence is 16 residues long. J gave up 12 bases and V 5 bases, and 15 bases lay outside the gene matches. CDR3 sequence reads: CASSWGLAGAARVQYF. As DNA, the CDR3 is TGCGCCAGCAGCTGGGGACTAGCGGGCGCTGCGCGGGTTCAGTATTTT.

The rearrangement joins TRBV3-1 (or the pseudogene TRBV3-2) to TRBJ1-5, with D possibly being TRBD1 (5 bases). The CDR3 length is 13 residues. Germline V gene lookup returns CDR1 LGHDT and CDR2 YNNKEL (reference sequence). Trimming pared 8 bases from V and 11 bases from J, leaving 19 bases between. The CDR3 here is CASAQGPGGTQHF. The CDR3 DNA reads TGTGCCAGCGCCCAGGGACCGGGGGGGACCCAGCATTTT.

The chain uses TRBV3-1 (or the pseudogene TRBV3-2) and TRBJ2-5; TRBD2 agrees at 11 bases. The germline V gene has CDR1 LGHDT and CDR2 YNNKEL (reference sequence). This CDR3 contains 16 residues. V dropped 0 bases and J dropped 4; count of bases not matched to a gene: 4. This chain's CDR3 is CASSQDSGGARETQYF. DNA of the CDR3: TGTGCCAGCAGCCAAGATAGCGGGGGGGCCAGAGAGACCCAGTACTTC.